This TCR beta chain was found in a study of blood T cell repertoires in COVID-19. Study-level background: Both acute and convalescent COVID-19 samples were obtained from the United States, Italy and Spain. From T cells, B-cell-depleted T cells, or PBMCs came the material, which was cDNA or gDNA.

Germline V CDR1 and CDR2: LGHNA, YNFKEQ. This CDR3 region has 15 residues. Between the trimmed V and J ends, which lost 0 bases and 5 bases, there was a span of 11 bases. TCRdb's copy holds only in-frame clones and misses some; the assay was immunoSEQ multiplex PCR. The sample consists of 300,000 to 350,000 clones, roughly 86% of them appearing once. Sequencing was performed on peripheral blood. The clonotype was recovered from a man aged 25-45 years with COVID-19, enrolled during active disease. The chain carries TRBV4-2 and TRBJ1-5; TRBD1 is a possible D gene (5 bases). CDR3 in amino acids: CASSQESRGDQPQHF. CDR3 DNA sequence: TGTGCCAGCAGCCAAGAATCTAGGGGCGATCAGCCCCAGCATTTT.